This TCR beta chain was captured in a study of graft-versus-host responses after intestinal transplantation. Whole-study context: Multivisceral, liver-intestinal, or isolated intestinal transplants were performed in recipients. Study observations and caveats: Where graft-donor T cell macrochimerism was present, patients had high graft-versus-host to host-versus-graft clonal ratios in allografts. Investigators detected GvH clones in recipient marrow, with some emerging earlier in ileum or blood.

Measured with immunoSEQ multiplex PCR; TCRdb has only the in-frame clones, and not every one. Of around 87,000 clones listed, 85% to 95% are singletons. Concerning this clone: The antigen remains unidentified.

Germline CDR1 and CDR2: MGHDK and SYGVNS. CDR3 length: 16 residues. The V end was cut by 3 bases, the J end by 5 bases, with 16 bases between. This receptor was taken from a human donor who was the organ donor for an intestinal transplant. This specimen consisted of unstimulated CD8+ T cells sorted from spleen or lymph node cells, obtained before transplant. This chain connects TRBV25-1 to TRBJ2-2; weak D call: TRBD1 (7 bases). The CDR3, as DNA: TGTGCCAGCAGTGATTGGGGGGACAGCCTTACCGGGGAGCTGTTTTTT. It specifies CASSDWGDSLTGELFF. The variable domain in full, completed from reference TRBV25-1 and TRBJ2-2, reads EADIYQTPRYLVIGTGKKITLECSQTMGHDKMYWYQQDPGMELHLIHYSYGVNSTEKGDLSSESTVSRIRTEHFPLTLESARPSHTSQYLCASSDWGDSLTGELFFGEGSRLTVL.